This TCR beta chain derives from a study of CD8 T cells in Susac syndrome (dated by TCRdb to about 2019). For context, the study as a whole: Of the Susac syndrome patients who were sequenced, over five had clinically active disease and 8 or 9 were in clinical remission. Whether CD8+ T cell activation and differentiation in Susac syndrome was antigen driven was tested using repertoire sequencing. Susac syndrome patients were therapy-naive, on corticosteroids (some also receiving IVIg), or on IVIg alone at blood withdrawal. Clonality of the CD8+ T cell repertoire was compared between about a dozen healthy donors, about 14 Susac syndrome patients and under 19 multiple sclerosis patients.

High-throughput TCR beta sequencing profiled peripheral blood CD8+ and CD4+ T cells from healthy donors, Susac syndrome patients and multiple sclerosis patients. The Susac syndrome patients fulfilled recently defined diagnostic criteria for definite or probable disease. Bulk CD8+ and CD4+ T cells were purified by magnetic negative isolation, whereas CD8+ TEMRA cells were enriched by FACS. Blood was collected in EDTA tubes and processed within 24 hours, with PBMCs isolated through density gradient centrifugation. PBMCs intended for TCR sequencing were cryopreserved in liquid nitrogen and were subsequently thawed in a 37 degrees C water bath. The sorted or isolated CD4+, CD8+ and CD8+ TEMRA cells had a purity of 90% or higher. RNA was extracted with the RNeasy kit and roughly 0.45 to 1 ug was reverse transcribed using random hexamers. The immunoSEQ multiplex PCR assay, which covers 54 Vbeta and 13 Jbeta segments, was used to amplify TCR beta CDR3 regions. To correct PCR amplification bias, a synthetic template baseline was used for both primer optimization and computational correction. Regarding the original processing steps: Reads were annotated to V, D and J genes according to IMGT and were analyzed with immunoSEQ Analyzer, with only productive sequences retained. To calculate clonality, Shannon entropy was normalized by log2 of the number of productive unique sequences and then subtracted from one. Public and private clones were assessed among the 100 most prevalent clones of each patient and control. A clone was defined as Susac-specific if it was absent from the healthy and MS cohorts, from about 1,100 published viral clones and from other ImmuneACCESS disease sequences. TCRdb reanalyzed the raw reads on its own, using fastp at Q25 for trimming and MiXCR for clone calling, and kept in-frame beta chains. Entries are consolidated by CDR3 protein sequence, retaining the most common genes and DNA. TCRdb, not the authors, supplied the V and J calls. In all, the sample holds about 130,000 distinct CDR3 sequences, and roughly 94% of those were seen once. Approximately 0.18% of the sample rests with the top ten.

According to the germline V gene, CDR1 reads SGDLS and CDR2 reads YYNGEE. Cut back by 0 bases and 5 bases, the V and J ends lie 12 bases apart. The CDR3 starts with the cysteine, ends with the phenylalanine, and has 15 residues. Only the CDR3 DNA is retained, 45 bases long and in frame from the first base. In the case of this clonotype: This receptor's antigen is unknown. No much larger clone is present one base from it, and per-base qualities are unavailable.

The paper's findings and limits, for the study overall: Clonal expansion was seen in Susac syndrome CD8+ repertoires, peaking in CD8+ TEMRA cells and being greater in clinically active patients than in remitting ones. The number of individuals in the TCR sequencing and HLA analysis was recognized as being relatively small. In the total CD8+ and CD8+ TEMRA repertoires, sixteen and five Susac-specific public clones, respectively, were identified.

The rearranged chain carries TRBV9 and TRBJ2-1; the D gene is perhaps TRBD2, from 6 matching bases. The TCR originated in a human donor with Susac syndrome. The sequenced material came from CD8+ T cells from PBMCs. For the CDR3, the sequence is CASSVGGESHNEQFF. The nucleotide sequence reads TGTGCCAGCAGCGTAGGCGGGGAATCCCACAATGAGCAGTTCTTC. The entire variable domain, with the stretches around the CDR3 drawn from the reference TRBV9 and TRBJ2-1 proteins, is DSGVTQTPKHLITATGQRVTLRCSPRSGDLSVYWYQQSLDQGLQFLIQYYNGEERAKGNILERFSAQQFPDLHSELNLSSLELGDSALYFCASSVGGESHNEQFFGPGTRLTVL.